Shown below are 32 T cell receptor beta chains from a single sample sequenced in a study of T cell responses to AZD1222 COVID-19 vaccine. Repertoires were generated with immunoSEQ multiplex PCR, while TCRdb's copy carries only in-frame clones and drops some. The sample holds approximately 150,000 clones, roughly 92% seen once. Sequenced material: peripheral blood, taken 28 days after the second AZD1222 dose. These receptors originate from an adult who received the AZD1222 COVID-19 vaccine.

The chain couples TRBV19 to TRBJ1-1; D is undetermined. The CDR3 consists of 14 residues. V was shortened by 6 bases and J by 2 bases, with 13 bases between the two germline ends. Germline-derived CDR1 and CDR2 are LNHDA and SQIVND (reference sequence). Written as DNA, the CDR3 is TGTGCCAGTAGCTCGCGCGGGTCCAACACTGAAGCTTTCTTT. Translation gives CASSSRGSNTEAFF.

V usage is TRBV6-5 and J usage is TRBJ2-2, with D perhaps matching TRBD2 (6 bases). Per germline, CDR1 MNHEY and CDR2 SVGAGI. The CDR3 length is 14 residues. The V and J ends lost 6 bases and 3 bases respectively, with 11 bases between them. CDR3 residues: CASSLSGYTGELFF. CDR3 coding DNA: TGTGCCAGCAGCCTTAGCGGATACACCGGGGAGCTGTTTTTT.

The CDR3 loop reads CATSASGSTDTQYF. The CDR3 nucleotides read TGTGCCACCTCGGCTAGCGGCAGCACAGATACGCAGTATTTT. The V call is TRBV27, the J call TRBJ2-3; 7 positions agree with TRBD2. Germline V gives CDR1 MNHEY, CDR2 SMNVEV (reference sequence). The length of the CDR3 is 14 residues. Trimming at V came to 10 bases and at J to 0 bases, leaving 7 bases not matched to a gene.

The CDR3: CASSFQGNTEAFF. The CDR3 region has the DNA TGTGCCAGCAGCTTTCAGGGGAACACTGAAGCTTTCTTT. The chain employs TRBV7-9 and TRBJ1-1, with a tentative D call TRBD1 (5 bases). This CDR3 region has 13 residues. The germline V and J ends were trimmed by 3 bases and 1 base, with 6 bases remaining between them. Germline assignment: CDR1 SEHNR and CDR2 FQNEAQ (reference sequence).

CDR3 amino acids: CASRPGQGAGQPQHF. The CDR3 nucleotides are TGTGCCAGCCGACCGGGACAGGGGGCCGGTCAGCCCCAGCATTTT. The chain uses TRBV2 and TRBJ1-5; 12 nucleotides match TRBD1. The length of the CDR3 is 15 residues. Looked up from germline, CDR1 is SNHLY and CDR2 is FYNNEI. The trim removed 8 bases at V and 6 bases at J, leaving 8 bases unmatched.

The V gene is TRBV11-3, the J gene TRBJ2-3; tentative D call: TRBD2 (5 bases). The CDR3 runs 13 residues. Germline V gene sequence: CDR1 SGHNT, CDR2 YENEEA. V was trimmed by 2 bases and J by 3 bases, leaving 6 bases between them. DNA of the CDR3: TGTGCCAGCAGCTTACTAGCAACAGATACGCAGTATTTT. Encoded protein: CASSLLATDTQYF.

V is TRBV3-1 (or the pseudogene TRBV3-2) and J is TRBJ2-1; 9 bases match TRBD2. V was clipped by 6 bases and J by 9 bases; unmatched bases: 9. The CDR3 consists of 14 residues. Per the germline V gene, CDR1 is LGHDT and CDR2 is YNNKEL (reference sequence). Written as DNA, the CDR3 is TGTGCCAGCAGGTCGGCTAGCGGGGCCGGTGAGCAGTTCTTC. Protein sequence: CASRSASGAGEQFF.

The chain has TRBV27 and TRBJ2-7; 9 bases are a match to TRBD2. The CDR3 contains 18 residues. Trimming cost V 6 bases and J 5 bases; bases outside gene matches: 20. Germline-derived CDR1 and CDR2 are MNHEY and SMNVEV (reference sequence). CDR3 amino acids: CASSISGEGGSGRHEQYF. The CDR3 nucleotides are TGTGCCAGCAGCATATCAGGGGAAGGGGGTAGCGGGAGACACGAGCAGTACTTC.

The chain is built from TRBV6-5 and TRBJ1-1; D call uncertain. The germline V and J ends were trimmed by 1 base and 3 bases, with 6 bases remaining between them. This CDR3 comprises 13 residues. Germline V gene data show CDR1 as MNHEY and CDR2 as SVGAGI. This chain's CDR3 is CASSYFKDTEAFF. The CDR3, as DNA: TGTGCCAGCAGTTACTTTAAGGACACTGAAGCTTTCTTT.

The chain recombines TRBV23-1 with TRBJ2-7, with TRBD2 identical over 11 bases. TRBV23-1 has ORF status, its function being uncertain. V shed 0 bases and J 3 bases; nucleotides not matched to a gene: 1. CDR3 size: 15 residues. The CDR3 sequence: CASSQSTSGSYEQYF. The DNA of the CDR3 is TGCGCCAGCAGTCAATCTACTAGCGGGAGCTACGAGCAGTACTTC.

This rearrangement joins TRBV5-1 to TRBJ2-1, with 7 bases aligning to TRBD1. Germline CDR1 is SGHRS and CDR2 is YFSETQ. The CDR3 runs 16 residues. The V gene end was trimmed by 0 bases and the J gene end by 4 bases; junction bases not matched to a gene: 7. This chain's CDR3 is CASSLATGAPYNEQFF. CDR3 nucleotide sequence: TGCGCCAGCAGCTTGGCTACAGGGGCGCCGTACAATGAGCAGTTCTTC. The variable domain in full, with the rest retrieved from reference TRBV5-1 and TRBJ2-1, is KAGVTQTPRYLIKTRGQQVTLSCSPISGHRSVSWYQQTPGQGLQFLFEYFSETQRNKGNFPGRFSGRQFSNSRSEMNVSTLELGDSALYLCASSLATGAPYNEQFFGPGTRLTVL.

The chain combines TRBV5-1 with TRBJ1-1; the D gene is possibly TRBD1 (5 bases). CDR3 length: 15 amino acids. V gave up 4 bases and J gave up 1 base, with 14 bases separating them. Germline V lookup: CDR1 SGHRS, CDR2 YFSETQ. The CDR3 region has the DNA TGCGCCAGCAGCCCCGGGACGGGGGGGAACACTGAAGCTTTCTTT. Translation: CASSPGTGGNTEAFF.

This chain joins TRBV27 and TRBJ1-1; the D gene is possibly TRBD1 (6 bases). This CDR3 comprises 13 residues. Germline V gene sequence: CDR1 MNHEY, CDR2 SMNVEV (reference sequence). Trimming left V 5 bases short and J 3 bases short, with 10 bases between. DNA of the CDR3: TGTGCCAGCAGTCCCAGGGGCTACACTGAAGCTTTCTTT. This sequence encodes CASSPRGYTEAFF.

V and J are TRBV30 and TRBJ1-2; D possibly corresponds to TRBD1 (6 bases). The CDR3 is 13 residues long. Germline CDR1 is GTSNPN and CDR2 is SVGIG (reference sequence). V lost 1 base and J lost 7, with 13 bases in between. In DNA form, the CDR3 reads TGTGCCTGGAGTGCATACAGGGCCTCTGGCTACACCTTC. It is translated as CAWSAYRASGYTF.

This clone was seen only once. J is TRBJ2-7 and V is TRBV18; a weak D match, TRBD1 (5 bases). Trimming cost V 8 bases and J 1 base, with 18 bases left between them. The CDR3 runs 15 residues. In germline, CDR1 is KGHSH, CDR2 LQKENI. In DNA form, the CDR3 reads TGTGCCAGCCGAACCCAGACAGATCTATCCTACGAGCAGTACTTC. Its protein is CASRTQTDLSYEQYF.

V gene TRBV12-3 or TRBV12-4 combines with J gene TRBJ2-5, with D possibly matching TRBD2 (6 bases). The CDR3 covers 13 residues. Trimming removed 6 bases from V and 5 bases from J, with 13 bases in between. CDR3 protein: CASRGLVGETQYF. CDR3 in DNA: TGTGCCAGCAGGGGACTGGTAGGGGAGACCCAGTACTTC.

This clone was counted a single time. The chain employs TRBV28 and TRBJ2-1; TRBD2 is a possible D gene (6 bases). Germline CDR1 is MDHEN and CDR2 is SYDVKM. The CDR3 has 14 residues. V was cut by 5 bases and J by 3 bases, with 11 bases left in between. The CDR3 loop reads CASSSSGYYNEQFF. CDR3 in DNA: TGTGCCAGCAGTAGTAGCGGCTACTACAATGAGCAGTTCTTC.

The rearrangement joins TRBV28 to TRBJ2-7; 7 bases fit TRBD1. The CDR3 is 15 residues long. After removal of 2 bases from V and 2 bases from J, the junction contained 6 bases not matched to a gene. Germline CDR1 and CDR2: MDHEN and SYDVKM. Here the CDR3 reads CASSLIPTGPYEQYF. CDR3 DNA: TGTGCCAGCAGTTTAATCCCGACAGGGCCCTACGAGCAGTACTTC.

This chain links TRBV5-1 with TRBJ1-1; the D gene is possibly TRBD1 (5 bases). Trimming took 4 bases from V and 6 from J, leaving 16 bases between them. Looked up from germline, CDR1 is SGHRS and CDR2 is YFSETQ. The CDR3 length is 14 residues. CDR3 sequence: CASSTGTPEAEAFF. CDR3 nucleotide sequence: TGCGCCAGCAGCACGGGGACGCCAGAGGCTGAAGCTTTCTTT.

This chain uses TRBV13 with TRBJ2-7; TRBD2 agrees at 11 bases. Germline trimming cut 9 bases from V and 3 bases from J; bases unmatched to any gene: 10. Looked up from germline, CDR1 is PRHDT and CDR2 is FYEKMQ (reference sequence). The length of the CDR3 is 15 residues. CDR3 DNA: TGTGCCAGTTCTCTGGGACTAGCGGTTATCTACGAGCAGTACTTC. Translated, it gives CASSLGLAVIYEQYF. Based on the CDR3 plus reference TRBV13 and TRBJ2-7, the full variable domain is AAGVIQSPRHLIKEKRETATLKCYPIPRHDTVYWYQQGPGQDPQFLISFYEKMQSDKGSIPDRFSAQQFSDYHSELNMSSLELGDSALYFCASSLGLAVIYEQYFGPGTRLTVT.

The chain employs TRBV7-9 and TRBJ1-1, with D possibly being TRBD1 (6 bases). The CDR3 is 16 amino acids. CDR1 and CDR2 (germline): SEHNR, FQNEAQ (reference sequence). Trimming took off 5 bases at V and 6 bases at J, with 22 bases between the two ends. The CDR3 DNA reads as TGTGCCAGCAGCGCAAGTGGTGGGGGGGCGAAGTCTGAAGCTTTCTTT. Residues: CASSASGGGAKSEAFF.

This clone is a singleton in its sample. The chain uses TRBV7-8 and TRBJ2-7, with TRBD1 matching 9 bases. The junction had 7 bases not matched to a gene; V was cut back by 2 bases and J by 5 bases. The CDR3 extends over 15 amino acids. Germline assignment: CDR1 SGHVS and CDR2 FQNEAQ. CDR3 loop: CASSLMGQGGNEQYF. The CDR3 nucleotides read TGTGCCAGCAGCTTAATGGGACAGGGTGGGAACGAGCAGTACTTC.

As DNA, the CDR3 is TGCGCCAGCAGTCCGGGAGGGCTCACCGGGGAGCTGTTTTTT. This translates into CASSPGGLTGELFF. The V call is TRBV5-1, the J call TRBJ2-2; 8 bases match TRBD2. Germline CDR1 and CDR2: SGHRS and YFSETQ. The CDR3 totals 14 residues. After removal of 5 bases from V and 4 bases from J, the junction contained 4 bases not matched to a gene.

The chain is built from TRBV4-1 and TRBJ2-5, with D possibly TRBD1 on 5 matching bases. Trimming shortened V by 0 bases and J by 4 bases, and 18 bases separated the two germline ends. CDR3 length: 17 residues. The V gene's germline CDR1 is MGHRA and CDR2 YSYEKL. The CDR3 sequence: CASSQDRWQGNLETQYF. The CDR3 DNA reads TGCGCCAGCAGCCAAGATAGGTGGCAGGGCAACCTAGAGACCCAGTACTTC.

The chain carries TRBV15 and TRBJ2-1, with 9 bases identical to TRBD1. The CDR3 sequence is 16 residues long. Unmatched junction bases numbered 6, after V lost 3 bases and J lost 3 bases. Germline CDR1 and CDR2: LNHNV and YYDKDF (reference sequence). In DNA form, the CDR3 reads TGTGCCACCAGCAGGGGCGGACAGGGGATCTACAATGAGCAGTTCTTC. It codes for CATSRGGQGIYNEQFF. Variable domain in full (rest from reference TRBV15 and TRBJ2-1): DAMVIQNPRYQVTQFGKPVTLSCSQTLNHNVMYWYQQKSSQAPKLLFHYYDKDFNNEADTPDNFQSRRPNTSFCFLDIRSPGLGDTAMYLCATSRGGQGIYNEQFFGPGTRLTVL.

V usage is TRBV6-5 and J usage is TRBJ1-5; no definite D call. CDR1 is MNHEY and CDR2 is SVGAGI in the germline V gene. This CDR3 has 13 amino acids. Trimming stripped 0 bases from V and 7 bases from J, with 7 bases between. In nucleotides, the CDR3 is TGTGCCAGCAGTTACTCCGAAGAGCAGCCCCAGCATTTT. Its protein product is CASSYSEEQPQHF.

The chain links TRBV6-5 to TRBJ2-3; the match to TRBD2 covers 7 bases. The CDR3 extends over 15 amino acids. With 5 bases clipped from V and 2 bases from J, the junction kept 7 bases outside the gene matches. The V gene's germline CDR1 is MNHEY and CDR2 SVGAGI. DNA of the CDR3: TGTGCCAGCAGTCCCGTGACTAGCCCCACAGATACGCAGTATTTT. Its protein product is CASSPVTSPTDTQYF.

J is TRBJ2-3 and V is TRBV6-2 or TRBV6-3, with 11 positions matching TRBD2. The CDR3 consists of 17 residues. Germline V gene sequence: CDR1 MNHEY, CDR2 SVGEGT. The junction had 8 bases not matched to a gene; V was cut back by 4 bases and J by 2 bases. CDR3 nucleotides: TGTGCCAGCAGTTCCGGGACTAGCGGAGCTTACACAGATACGCAGTATTTT. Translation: CASSSGTSGAYTDTQYF.

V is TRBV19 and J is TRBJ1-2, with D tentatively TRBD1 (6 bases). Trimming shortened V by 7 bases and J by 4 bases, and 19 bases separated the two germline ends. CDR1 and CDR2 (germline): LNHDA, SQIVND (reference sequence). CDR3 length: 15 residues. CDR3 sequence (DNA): TGTGCCAGTAATAATAGGGGGGCGTCGCGCTATGGCTACACCTTC. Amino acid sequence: CASNNRGASRYGYTF.

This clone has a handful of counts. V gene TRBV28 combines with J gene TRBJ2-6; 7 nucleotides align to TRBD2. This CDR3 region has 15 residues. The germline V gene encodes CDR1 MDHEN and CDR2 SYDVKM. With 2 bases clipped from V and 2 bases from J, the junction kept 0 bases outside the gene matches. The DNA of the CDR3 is TGTGCCAGCAGTTTAGGGGGGGCTGGGGCCAACGTCCTGACTTTC. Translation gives CASSLGGAGANVLTF.

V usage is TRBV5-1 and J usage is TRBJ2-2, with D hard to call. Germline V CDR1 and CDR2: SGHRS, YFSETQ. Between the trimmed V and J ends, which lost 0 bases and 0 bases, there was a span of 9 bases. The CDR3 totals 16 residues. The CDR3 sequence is CASSLAGAPNTGELFF. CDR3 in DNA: TGCGCCAGCAGCTTGGCCGGCGCCCCGAACACCGGGGAGCTGTTTTTT.

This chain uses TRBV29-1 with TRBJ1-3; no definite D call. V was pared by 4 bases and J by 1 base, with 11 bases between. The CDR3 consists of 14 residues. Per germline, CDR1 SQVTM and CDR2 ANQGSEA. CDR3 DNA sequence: TGCAGCGTTGTAGTCCAGAGTTCTGGAAACACCATATATTTT. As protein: CSVVVQSSGNTIYF.